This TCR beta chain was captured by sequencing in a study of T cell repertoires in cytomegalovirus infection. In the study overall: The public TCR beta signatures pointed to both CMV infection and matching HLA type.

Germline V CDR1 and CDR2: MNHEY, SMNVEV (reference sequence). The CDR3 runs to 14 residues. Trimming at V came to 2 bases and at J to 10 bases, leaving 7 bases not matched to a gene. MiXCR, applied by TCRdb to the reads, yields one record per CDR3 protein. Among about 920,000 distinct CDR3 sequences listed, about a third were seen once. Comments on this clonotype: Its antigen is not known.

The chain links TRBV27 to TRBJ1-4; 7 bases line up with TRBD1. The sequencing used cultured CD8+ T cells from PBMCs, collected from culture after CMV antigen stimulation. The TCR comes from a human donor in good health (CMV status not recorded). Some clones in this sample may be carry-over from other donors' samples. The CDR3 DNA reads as TGTGCCAGCAGTTTACAGGGGGGACTCCGAAAACTGTTTTTT. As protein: CASSLQGGLRKLFF.